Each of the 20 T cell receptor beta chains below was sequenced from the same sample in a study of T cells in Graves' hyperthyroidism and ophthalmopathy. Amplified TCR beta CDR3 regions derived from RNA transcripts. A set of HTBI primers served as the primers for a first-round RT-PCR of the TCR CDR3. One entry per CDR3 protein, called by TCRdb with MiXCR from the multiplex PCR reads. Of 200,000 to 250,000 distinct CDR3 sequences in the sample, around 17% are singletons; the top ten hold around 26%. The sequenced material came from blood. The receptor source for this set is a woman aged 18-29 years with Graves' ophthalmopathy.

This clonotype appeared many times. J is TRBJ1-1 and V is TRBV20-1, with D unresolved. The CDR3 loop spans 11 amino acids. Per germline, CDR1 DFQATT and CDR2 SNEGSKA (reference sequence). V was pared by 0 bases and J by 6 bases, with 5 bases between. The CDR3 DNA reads TGCAGTGCTAGAGATGACGCTGAAGCTTTCTTT. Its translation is CSARDDAEAFF.

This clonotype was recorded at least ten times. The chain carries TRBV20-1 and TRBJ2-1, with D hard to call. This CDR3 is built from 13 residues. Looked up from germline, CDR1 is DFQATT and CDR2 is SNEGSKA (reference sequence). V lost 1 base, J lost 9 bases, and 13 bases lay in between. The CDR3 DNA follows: TGCAGTGCTAGAGCCAGTCCCTCGATTGAGCAGTTCTTC. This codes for CSARASPSIEQFF.

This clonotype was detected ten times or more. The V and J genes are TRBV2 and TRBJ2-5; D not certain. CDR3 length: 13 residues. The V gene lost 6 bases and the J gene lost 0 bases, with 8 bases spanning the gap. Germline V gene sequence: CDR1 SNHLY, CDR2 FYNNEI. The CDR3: CASRPTYQETQYF. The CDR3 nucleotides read TGTGCCAGCAGGCCGACGTACCAAGAGACCCAGTACTTC.

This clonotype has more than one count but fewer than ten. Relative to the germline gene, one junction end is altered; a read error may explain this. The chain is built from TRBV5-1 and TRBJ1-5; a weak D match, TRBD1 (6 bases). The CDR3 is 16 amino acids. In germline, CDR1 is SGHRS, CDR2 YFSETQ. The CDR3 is CASSLQGGRSNQPQHF. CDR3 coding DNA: TGTGCCAGCAGCCTACAGGGAGGTCGGAGCAATCAGCCCCAGCATTTT.

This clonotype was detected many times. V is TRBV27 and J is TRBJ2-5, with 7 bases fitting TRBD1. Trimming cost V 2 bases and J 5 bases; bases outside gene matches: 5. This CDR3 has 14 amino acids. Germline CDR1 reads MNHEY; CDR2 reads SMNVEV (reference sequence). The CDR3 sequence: CASSLQGDGETQYF. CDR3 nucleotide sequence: TGTGCCAGCAGTTTACAGGGGGACGGGGAGACCCAGTACTTC.

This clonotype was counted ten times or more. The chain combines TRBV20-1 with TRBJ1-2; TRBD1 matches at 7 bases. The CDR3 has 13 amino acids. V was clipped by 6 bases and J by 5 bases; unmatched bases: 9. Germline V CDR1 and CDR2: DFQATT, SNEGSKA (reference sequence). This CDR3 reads CSATPDRAYGYTF. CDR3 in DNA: TGCAGTGCCACTCCCGACAGGGCTTATGGCTACACCTTC.

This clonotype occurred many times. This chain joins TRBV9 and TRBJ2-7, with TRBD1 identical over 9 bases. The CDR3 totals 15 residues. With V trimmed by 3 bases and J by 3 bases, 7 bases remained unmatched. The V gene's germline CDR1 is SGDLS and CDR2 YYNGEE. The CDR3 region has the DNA TGTGCCAGCAGCGAGGGGACAGGGTATCTCTACGAGCAGTACTTC. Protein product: CASSEGTGYLYEQYF. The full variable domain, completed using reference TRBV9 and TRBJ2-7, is DSGVTQTPKHLITATGQRVTLRCSPRSGDLSVYWYQQSLDQGLQFLIQYYNGEERAKGNILERFSAQQFPDLHSELNLSSLELGDSALYFCASSEGTGYLYEQYFGPGTRLTVT.

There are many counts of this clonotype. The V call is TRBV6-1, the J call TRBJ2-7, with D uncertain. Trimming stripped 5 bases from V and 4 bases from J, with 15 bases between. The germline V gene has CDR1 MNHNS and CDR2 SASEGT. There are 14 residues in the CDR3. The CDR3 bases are TGTGCCAGCAGTTCAGACTGGGCTTTATACGAGCAGTACTTC. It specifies CASSSDWALYEQYF.

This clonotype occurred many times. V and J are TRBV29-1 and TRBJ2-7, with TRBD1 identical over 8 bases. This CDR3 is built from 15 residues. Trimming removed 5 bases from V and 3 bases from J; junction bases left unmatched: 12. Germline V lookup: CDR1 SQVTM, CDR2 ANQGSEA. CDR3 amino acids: CSVSGWDRPVYEQYF. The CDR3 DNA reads TGCAGCGTTTCCGGATGGGACAGGCCGGTCTACGAGCAGTACTTC.

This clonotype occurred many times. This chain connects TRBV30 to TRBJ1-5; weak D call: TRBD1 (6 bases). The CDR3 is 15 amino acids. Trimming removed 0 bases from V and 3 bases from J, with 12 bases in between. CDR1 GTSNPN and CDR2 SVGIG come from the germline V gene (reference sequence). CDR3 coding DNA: TGTGCCTGGAGTGTAGGGGGAGCCCCCAATCAGCCCCAGCATTTT. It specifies CAWSVGGAPNQPQHF. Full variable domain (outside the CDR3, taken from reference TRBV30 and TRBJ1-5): SQTIHQWPATLVQPVGSPLSLECTVEGTSNPNLYWYRQAAGRGLQLLFYSVGIGQISSEVPQNLSASRPQDRQFILSSKKLLLSDSGFYLCAWSVGGAPNQPQHFGDGTRLSIL.

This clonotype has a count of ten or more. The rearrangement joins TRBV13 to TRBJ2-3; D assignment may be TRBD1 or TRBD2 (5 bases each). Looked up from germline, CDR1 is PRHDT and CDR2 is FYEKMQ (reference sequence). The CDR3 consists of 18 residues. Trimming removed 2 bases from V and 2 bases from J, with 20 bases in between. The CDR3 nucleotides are TGTGCCAGCAGCTTAAATCCAGGGAGTCCTCCACACACAGATACGCAGTATTTT. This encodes CASSLNPGSPPHTDTQYF. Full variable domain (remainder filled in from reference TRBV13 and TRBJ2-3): AAGVIQSPRHLIKEKRETATLKCYPIPRHDTVYWYQQGPGQDPQFLISFYEKMQSDKGSIPDRFSAQQFSDYHSELNMSSLELGDSALYFCASSLNPGSPPHTDTQYFGPGTRLTVL.

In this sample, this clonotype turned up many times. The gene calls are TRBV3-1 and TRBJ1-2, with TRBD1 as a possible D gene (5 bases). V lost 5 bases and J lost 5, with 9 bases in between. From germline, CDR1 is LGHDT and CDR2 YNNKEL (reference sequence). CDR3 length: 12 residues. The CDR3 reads CASSAGTYGYTF. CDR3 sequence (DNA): TGTGCCAGCAGCGCCGGGACTTATGGCTACACCTTC.

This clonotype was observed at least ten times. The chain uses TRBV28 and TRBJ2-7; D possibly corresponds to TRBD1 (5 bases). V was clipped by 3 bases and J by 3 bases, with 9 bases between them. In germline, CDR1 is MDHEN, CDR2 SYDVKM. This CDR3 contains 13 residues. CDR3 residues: CASSFPTVYEQYF. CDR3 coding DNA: TGTGCCAGCAGTTTCCCGACAGTCTACGAGCAGTACTTC.

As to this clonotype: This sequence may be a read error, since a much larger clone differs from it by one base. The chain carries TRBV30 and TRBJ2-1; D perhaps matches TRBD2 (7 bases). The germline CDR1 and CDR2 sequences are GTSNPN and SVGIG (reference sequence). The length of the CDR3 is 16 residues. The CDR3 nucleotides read TGTGCCCGGAGTGTGGGGGGGCAGAACTCCTACAATGAGCAGTTCTTC. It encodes CARSVGGQNSYNEQFF.

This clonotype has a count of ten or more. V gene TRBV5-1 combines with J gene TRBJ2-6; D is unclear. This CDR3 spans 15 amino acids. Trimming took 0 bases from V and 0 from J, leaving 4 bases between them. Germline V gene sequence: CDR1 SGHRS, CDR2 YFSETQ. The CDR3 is CASSLADSGANVLTF. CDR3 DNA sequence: TGCGCCAGCAGCTTGGCGGACTCTGGGGCCAACGTCCTGACTTTC.

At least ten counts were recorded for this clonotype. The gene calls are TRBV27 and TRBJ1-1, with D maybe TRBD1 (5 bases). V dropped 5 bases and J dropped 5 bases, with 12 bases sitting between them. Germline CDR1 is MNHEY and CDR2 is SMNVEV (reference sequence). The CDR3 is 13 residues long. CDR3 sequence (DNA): TGTGCCAGCAGTCCATCGACAGAGACTGAAGCTTTCTTT. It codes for CASSPSTETEAFF.

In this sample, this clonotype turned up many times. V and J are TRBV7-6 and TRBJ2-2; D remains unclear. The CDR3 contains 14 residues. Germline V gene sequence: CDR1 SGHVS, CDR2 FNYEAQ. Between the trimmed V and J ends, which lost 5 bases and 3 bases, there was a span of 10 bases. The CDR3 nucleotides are TGTGCCAGCAGCGATTTACTACACACCGGGGAGCTGTTTTTT. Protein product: CASSDLLHTGELFF.

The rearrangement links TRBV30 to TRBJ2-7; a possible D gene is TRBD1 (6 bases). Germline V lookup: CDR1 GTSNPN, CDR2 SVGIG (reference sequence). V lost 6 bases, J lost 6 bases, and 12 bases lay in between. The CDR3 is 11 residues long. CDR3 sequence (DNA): TGTGCCTGTAACAGGGAAGGCGAGCAGTACTTC. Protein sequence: CACNREGEQYF.

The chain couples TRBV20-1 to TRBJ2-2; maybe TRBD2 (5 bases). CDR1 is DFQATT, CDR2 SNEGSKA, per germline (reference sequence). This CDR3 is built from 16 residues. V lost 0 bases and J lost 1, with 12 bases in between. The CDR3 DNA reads TGCAGTGCTAGAGAGGCACTAGTCGTGAACACCGGGGAGCTGTTTTTT. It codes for CSAREALVVNTGELFF.

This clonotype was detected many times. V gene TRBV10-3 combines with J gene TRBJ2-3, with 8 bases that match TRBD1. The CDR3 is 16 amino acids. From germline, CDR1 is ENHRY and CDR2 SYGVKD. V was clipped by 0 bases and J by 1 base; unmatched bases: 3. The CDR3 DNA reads TGTGCCATCAGTGAGTCGCCGGGACAGGGCACAGATACGCAGTATTTT. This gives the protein CAISESPGQGTDTQYF.